This T cell receptor beta chain came from a study of technical replicates of blood from several donors. Assay used: immunoSEQ multiplex PCR; TCRdb lists only in-frame clones, some missing. The sample contains 50,000 to 70,000 clones, 93% of which appear only once. A single count supports this clone. This receptor was obtained from a human donor in good health. Some clones in this sample may be carry-over from other donors' samples. Sequenced material: PBMCs.

For the CDR3, the DNA is TGTGCCACCAGCAGAGTAGACAGGACGACCTGGACTAACTATGGCTACACCTTC. Amino acids: CATSRVDRTTWTNYGYTF. The rearrangement uses TRBV15 and TRBJ1-2; a possible D gene is TRBD1 (6 bases). Germline V gene data show CDR1 as LNHNV and CDR2 as YYDKDF (reference sequence). The CDR3 is 18 amino acids. Trimming stripped 1 base from V and 0 bases from J, with 18 bases between. The complete variable domain, with remaining parts taken from reference TRBV15 and TRBJ1-2, reads DAMVIQNPRYQVTQFGKPVTLSCSQTLNHNVMYWYQQKSSQAPKLLFHYYDKDFNNEADTPDNFQSRRPNTSFCFLDIRSPGLGDTAMYLCATSRVDRTTWTNYGYTFGSGTRLTVV.